The next 2 T cell receptor beta chains were all read from a single sample in a study of metastatic and nonmetastatic thyroid tumors. Not a single patient had been given any form of treatment at any point before undergoing thyroid surgery. TCRdb reprocessed the PCR reads using MiXCR. Of about 9,900 clones listed, about a tenth were seen once; the top ten hold approximately 7.6%. The specimen sequenced was tumor tissue. These receptors all come from a female donor with papillary thyroid cancer or a benign thyroid nodule (not recorded which). Some clones in this sample may be carry-over from other donors' samples.

This clone was counted at least ten times. This chain uses TRBV7-9 with TRBJ2-3, with a weak D call TRBD2 (5 bases). Germline CDR1 is SEHNR and CDR2 is FQNEAQ (reference sequence). Trimming shortened V by 1 base and J by 5 bases, and 16 bases separated the two germline ends. CDR3 length: 16 amino acids. In DNA, the CDR3 is TGTGCCAGCAGCTTAGAATTATTGCGGGTGGGAGATACGCAGTATTTT. It encodes CASSLELLRVGDTQYF.

At least ten counts were recorded for this clone. The chain combines TRBV10-3 with TRBJ2-5; D gene ambiguous. Trimming pared 6 bases from V and 5 bases from J, leaving 13 bases between. Per germline, CDR1 ENHRY and CDR2 SYGVKD. The CDR3 contains 13 residues. CDR3 in amino acids: CAIRHMDWETQYF. CDR3 coding DNA: TGTGCCATCAGGCATATGGATTGGGAGACCCAGTACTTC.